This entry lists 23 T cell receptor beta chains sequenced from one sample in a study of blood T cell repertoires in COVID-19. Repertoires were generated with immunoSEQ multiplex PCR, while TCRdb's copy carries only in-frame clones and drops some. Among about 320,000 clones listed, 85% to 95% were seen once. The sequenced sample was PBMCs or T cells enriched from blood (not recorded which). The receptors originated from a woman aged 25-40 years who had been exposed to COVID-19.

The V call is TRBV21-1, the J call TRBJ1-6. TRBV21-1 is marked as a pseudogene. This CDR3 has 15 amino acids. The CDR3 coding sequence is TGTGCCAGCAGCAAAGCTCGGAGTTTTAATTCACCCCTCCACTTT. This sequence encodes CASSKARSFNSPLHF.

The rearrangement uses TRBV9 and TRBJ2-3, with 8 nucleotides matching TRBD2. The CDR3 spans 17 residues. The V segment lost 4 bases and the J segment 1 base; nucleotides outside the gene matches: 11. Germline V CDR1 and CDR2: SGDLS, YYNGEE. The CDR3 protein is CASSPTSDRHGTDTQYF. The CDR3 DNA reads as TGTGCCAGCAGCCCGACTAGCGACCGGCATGGCACAGATACGCAGTATTTT.

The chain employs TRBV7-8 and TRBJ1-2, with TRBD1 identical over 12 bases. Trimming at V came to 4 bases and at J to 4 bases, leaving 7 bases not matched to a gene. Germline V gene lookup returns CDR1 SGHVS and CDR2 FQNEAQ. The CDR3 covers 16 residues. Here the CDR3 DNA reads TGTGCCAGCAGCTGGGGGACAGGGGGCGGCGGCTATGGCTACACCTTC. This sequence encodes CASSWGTGGGGYGYTF.

CDR3 sequence reads: CASSFTGSSYEQYF. For the CDR3, the DNA is TGTGCCAGCAGCTTCACAGGGAGCTCCTACGAGCAGTACTTC. The chain has TRBV7-2 and TRBJ2-7; TRBD1 is a possible D gene (6 bases). Between the trimmed V and J ends, which lost 3 bases and 0 bases, there was a span of 9 bases. The CDR3 has 14 amino acids. The germline V gene encodes CDR1 SGHTA and CDR2 FQGNSA. Variable domain in full (rest from reference TRBV7-2 and TRBJ2-7): GAGVSQSPSNKVTEKGKDVELRCDPISGHTALYWYRQSLGQGLEFLIYFQGNSAPDKSGLPSDRFSAERTGGSVSTLTIQRTQQEDSAVYLCASSFTGSSYEQYFGPGTRLTVT.

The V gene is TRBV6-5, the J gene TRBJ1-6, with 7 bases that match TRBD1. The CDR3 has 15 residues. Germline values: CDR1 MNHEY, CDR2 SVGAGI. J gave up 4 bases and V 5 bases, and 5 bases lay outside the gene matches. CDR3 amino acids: CASSPTGWYNSPLHF. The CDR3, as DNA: TGTGCCAGCAGTCCGACAGGGTGGTATAATTCACCCCTCCACTTT.

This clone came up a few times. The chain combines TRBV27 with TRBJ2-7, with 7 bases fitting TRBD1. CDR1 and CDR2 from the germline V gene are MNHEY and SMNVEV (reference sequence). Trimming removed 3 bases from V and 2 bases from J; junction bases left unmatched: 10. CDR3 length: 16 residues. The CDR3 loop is CASSFTTLTGTYEQYF. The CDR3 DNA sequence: TGTGCCAGCAGTTTCACCACTCTGACAGGGACCTACGAGCAGTACTTC.

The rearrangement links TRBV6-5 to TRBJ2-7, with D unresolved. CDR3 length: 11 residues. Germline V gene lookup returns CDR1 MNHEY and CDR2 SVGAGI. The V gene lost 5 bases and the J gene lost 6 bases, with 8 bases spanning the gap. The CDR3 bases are TGTGCCAGCAGTCCCTCCCTCGAGCAGTACTTC. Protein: CASSPSLEQYF.

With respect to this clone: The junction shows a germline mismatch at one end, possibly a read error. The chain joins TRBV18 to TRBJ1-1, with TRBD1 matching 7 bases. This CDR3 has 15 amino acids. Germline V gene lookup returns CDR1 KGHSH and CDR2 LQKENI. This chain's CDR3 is CASSPPITGATEAFF. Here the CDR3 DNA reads TGTGCCAGCTCCCCACCTATCACAGGGGCCACTGAAGCTTTCTTT.

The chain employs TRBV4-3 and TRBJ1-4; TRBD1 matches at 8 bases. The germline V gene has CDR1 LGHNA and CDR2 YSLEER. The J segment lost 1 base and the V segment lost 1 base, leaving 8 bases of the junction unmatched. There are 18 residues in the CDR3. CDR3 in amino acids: CASSQGTGLVGTNEKLFF. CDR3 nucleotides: TGCGCCAGCAGCCAAGGGACAGGGCTCGTAGGAACTAATGAAAAACTGTTTTTT.

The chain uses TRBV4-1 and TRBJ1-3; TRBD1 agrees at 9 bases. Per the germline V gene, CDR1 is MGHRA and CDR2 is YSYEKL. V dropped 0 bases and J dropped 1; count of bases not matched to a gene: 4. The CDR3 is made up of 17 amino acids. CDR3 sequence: CASSQELGQGSGNTIYF. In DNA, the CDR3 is TGCGCCAGCAGCCAAGAACTGGGACAGGGATCTGGAAACACCATATATTTT.

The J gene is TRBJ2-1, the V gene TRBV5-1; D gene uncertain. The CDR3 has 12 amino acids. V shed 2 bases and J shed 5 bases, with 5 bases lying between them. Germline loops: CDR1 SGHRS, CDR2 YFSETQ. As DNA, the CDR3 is TGCGCCAGCAGCTTCTTAAACAATGAGCAGTTCTTC. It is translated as CASSFLNNEQFF.

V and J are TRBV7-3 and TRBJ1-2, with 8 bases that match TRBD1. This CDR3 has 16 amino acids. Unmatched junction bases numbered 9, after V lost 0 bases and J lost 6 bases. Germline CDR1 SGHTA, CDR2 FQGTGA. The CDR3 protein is CASSLTPRTGKDGYTF. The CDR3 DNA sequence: TGTGCCAGCAGCTTAACCCCCCGGACAGGGAAGGATGGCTACACCTTC.

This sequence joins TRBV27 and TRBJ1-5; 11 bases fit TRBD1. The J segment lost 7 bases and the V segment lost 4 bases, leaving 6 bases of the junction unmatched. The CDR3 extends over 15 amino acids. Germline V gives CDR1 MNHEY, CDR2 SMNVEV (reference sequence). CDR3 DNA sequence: TGTGCCAGCAGTTCCCGGACAGGGGGCTACCAGCCCCAGCATTTT. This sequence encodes CASSSRTGGYQPQHF.

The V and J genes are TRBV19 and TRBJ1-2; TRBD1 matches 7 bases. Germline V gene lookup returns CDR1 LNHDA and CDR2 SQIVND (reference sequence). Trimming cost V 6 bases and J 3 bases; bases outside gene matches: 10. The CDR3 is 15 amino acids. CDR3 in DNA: TGTGCCAGTAGGACTGACAGGGAGAAGGACTATGGCTACACCTTC. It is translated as CASRTDREKDYGYTF.

The CDR3 region is CASRSGSSGANVLTF. The CDR3 region has the DNA TGTGCCAGTAGGTCAGGAAGCTCTGGGGCCAACGTCCTGACTTTC. The chain joins TRBV19 to TRBJ2-6; D remains ambiguous. The germline CDR1 and CDR2 sequences are LNHDA and SQIVND (reference sequence). Trimming shortened V by 6 bases and J by 0 bases, and 9 bases separated the two germline ends. CDR3 size: 15 residues.

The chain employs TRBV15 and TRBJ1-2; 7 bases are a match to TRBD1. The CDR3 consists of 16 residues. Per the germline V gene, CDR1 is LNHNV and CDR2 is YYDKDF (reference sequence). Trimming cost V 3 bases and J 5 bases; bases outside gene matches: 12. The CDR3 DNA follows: TGTGCCACCAGCAGGGGGGATGGGACAGATGGGTATGGCTACACCTTC. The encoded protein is CATSRGDGTDGYGYTF.

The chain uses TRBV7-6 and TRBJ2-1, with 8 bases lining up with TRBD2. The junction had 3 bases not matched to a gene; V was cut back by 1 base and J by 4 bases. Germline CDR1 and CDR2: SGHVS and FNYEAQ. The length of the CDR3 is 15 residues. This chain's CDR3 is CASSLDSGDYNEQFF. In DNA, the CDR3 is TGTGCCAGCAGCTTAGATAGCGGGGATTACAATGAGCAGTTCTTC.

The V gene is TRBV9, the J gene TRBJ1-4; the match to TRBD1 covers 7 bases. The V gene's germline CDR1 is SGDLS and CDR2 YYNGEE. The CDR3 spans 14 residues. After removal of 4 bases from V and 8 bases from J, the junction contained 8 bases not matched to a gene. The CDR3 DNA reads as TGTGCCAGCAGCCCCACAGGGGTCGAAGAAAAACTGTTTTTT. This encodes CASSPTGVEEKLFF.

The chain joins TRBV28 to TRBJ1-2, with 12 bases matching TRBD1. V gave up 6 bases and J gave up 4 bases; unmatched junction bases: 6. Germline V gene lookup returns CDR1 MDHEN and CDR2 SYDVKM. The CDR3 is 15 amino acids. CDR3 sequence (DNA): TGTGCCAGCAGGGAGAGGGACAGGGGGCCCTATGGCTACACCTTC. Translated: CASRERDRGPYGYTF.

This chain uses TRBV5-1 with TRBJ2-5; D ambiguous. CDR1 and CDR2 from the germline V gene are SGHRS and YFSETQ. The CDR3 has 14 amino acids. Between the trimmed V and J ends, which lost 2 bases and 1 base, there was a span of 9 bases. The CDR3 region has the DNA TGCGCCAGCAGCTTAGAACCCGGCCAAGAGACCCAGTACTTC. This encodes CASSLEPGQETQYF.

The CDR3 sequence: CASSVRTDRVGTQYF. In nucleotides, the CDR3 is TGTGCCAGCAGCGTAAGGACGGACAGGGTGGGGACCCAGTACTTC. The chain couples TRBV6-5 to TRBJ2-5, with 8 bases identical to TRBD1. Germline loops: CDR1 MNHEY, CDR2 SVGAGI. The CDR3 totals 15 residues. With V trimmed by 6 bases and J by 7 bases, 13 bases remained unmatched.

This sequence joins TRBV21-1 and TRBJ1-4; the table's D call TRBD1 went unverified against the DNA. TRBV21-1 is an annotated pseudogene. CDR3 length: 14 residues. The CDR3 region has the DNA TGTGCCAGCTCGATCAGGGGCCCAAATGAAAAACTGTTTTTT. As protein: CASSIRGPNEKLFF.

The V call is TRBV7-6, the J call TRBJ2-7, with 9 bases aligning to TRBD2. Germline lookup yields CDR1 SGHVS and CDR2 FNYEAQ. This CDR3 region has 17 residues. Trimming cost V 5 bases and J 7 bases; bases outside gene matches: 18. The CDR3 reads CASSPKGYSGGPQEQYF. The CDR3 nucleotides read TGTGCCAGCAGCCCCAAGGGGTATAGCGGGGGTCCGCAGGAGCAGTACTTC.